A single sample gave rise to the 20 T cell receptor beta chains below, sequenced in a study of blood T cell repertoires in COVID-19. Assay: immunoSEQ multiplex PCR; the TCRdb copy retains only in-frame clones and omits some. The sample lists 200,000 to 250,000 clones, 80% to 90% occurring once. Sequencing was performed on peripheral blood. Receptor source: a man in his forties or fifties with COVID-19, enrolled during active disease.

V and J are TRBV29-1 and TRBJ2-2, with 7 bases matching TRBD1. Germline V gene data show CDR1 as SQVTM and CDR2 as ANQGSEA. J lost 5 bases, V lost 2 bases, and 11 bases had no gene match. This CDR3 is built from 16 residues. The CDR3: CSVERGGPGETGELFF. Here the CDR3 DNA reads TGCAGCGTTGAACGAGGGGGCCCAGGGGAGACCGGGGAGCTGTTTTTT.

The rearrangement links TRBV7-3 to TRBJ2-1, with 13 positions matching TRBD2. The CDR3 extends over 19 amino acids. V dropped 5 bases and J dropped 0; count of bases not matched to a gene: 10. Germline V gene data show CDR1 as SGHTA and CDR2 as FQGTGA. The DNA of the CDR3 is TGTGCCAGCAGCCCACCTGGGACTAGCGGGACCCGCTCCTACAATGAGCAGTTCTTC. Translating gives CASSPPGTSGTRSYNEQFF.

The J gene is TRBJ1-2, the V gene TRBV27; TRBD1 might be the D (6 bases). CDR3 size: 15 residues. Germline V gives CDR1 MNHEY, CDR2 SMNVEV (reference sequence). V was pared by 2 bases and J by 7 bases, with 17 bases between. CDR3 nucleotide sequence: TGTGCCAGCAGTTTAACAGAGAGGGGGAAGGTTGGCTACACCTTC. Protein sequence: CASSLTERGKVGYTF.

This chain joins TRBV9 and TRBJ2-5; TRBD1 might be the D (5 bases). The CDR3 is made up of 14 amino acids. The V end was cut by 0 bases, the J end by 3 bases, with 9 bases between. Germline V gives CDR1 SGDLS, CDR2 YYNGEE. The CDR3 sequence: CASSVGIGEETQYF. DNA of the CDR3: TGTGCCAGCAGCGTAGGGATAGGGGAAGAGACCCAGTACTTC.

The rearrangement uses TRBV7-2 and TRBJ1-2; 7 nucleotides agree with TRBD1. The junction had 10 bases not matched to a gene; V was cut back by 6 bases and J by 6 bases. This CDR3 is built from 14 residues. Germline assignment: CDR1 SGHTA and CDR2 FQGNSA. The CDR3 loop reads CASSPRGWLHGYTF. In nucleotides, the CDR3 is TGTGCCAGCAGTCCCAGGGGGTGGCTCCATGGCTACACCTTC. The full variable domain, in which reference TRBV7-2 and TRBJ1-2 provide the parts outside the CDR3, is GAGVSQSPSNKVTEKGKDVELRCDPISGHTALYWYRQSLGQGLEFLIYFQGNSAPDKSGLPSDRFSAERTGGSVSTLTIQRTQQEDSAVYLCASSPRGWLHGYTFGSGTRLTVV.

The chain has TRBV6-5 and TRBJ1-3, with D unclear. The CDR3 runs 14 residues. Germline V gene data show CDR1 as MNHEY and CDR2 as SVGAGI. Trimming left V 7 bases short and J 0 bases short, with 10 bases between. In nucleotides, the CDR3 is TGTGCCAGCATGGCGGTGAGCTCTGGAAACACCATATATTTT. Translation: CASMAVSSGNTIYF.

The chain uses TRBV19 and TRBJ1-5; 7 nucleotides align to TRBD1. Germline V gene data show CDR1 as LNHDA and CDR2 as SQIVND (reference sequence). V gave up 4 bases and J gave up 2 bases; unmatched junction bases: 8. The CDR3 spans 16 residues. The CDR3 reads CASSSTGEVGNQPQHF. The CDR3 nucleotides are TGTGCCAGTAGTAGTACAGGGGAAGTAGGCAATCAGCCCCAGCATTTT.

The V and J genes are TRBV19 and TRBJ2-1, with TRBD1 matching over 10 bases. The CDR3 runs 15 residues. CDR1 is LNHDA and CDR2 is SQIVND in the germline V gene (reference sequence). The V segment lost 10 bases and the J segment 6 bases; nucleotides outside the gene matches: 12. The CDR3 region has the DNA TGTGCCACCACCCGCCGGGACAGGGGCCCCAATGAGCAGTTCTTC. Translation: CATTRRDRGPNEQFF.

J is TRBJ1-1 and V is TRBV19; tentatively, D is TRBD1 (5 bases). Germline V gene data show CDR1 as LNHDA and CDR2 as SQIVND (reference sequence). The CDR3 has 15 residues. Deletions cut 3 bases from V and 1 base from J, with 12 bases between. The CDR3 nucleotides are TGTGCCAGTAGTATGAGCGGGGGAAGGAACACTGAAGCTTTCTTT. This codes for CASSMSGGRNTEAFF.

The rearrangement uses TRBV9 and TRBJ2-1; D might be TRBD2 (5 bases). V gave up 3 bases and J gave up 7 bases, with 20 bases separating them. Germline CDR1 SGDLS, CDR2 YYNGEE. This CDR3 has 16 amino acids. Written as DNA, the CDR3 is TGTGCCAGCAGCGCCGCAGCCTCTTATAGCGCGAATGAGCAGTTCTTC. Its translation is CASSAAASYSANEQFF.

The gene calls are TRBV28 and TRBJ2-1; 7 nucleotides agree with TRBD2. J lost 8 bases, V lost 6 bases, and 13 bases had no gene match. From germline, CDR1 is MDHEN and CDR2 SYDVKM. The CDR3 length is 15 residues. The CDR3 DNA is TGTGCCAGCAGACCAGGCGGACTAGGCCTCGATGAGCAGTTCTTC. It specifies CASRPGGLGLDEQFF.

CDR3 sequence reads: CTSSQRTRYEQYF. The DNA for the CDR3 is TGCACCAGCAGCCAAAGGACTCGCTACGAGCAGTACTTC. This chain connects TRBV1 to TRBJ2-7; TRBD2 reflects the table's D call only, with no check against the DNA. TRBV1 is an annotated pseudogene. The CDR3 is made up of 13 amino acids.

The V and J genes are TRBV7-8 and TRBJ1-1; no reliable D call. CDR1 and CDR2 (germline): SGHVS, FQNEAQ. With 2 bases removed from V and 1 base from J, the gap between germline ends came to 11 bases. This CDR3 is built from 15 residues. The CDR3 region has the DNA TGTGCCAGCAGCTTACTGGCACCCGCGAACACTGAAGCTTTCTTT. Protein sequence: CASSLLAPANTEAFF. Full variable domain (outside the CDR3, taken from reference TRBV7-8 and TRBJ1-1): GAGVSQSPRYKVAKRGQDVALRCDPISGHVSLFWYQQALGQGPEFLTYFQNEAQLDKSGLPSDRFFAERPEGSVSTLKIQRTQQEDSAVYLCASSLLAPANTEAFFGQGTRLTVV.

This clone was found a few times. V and J are TRBV28 and TRBJ1-2, with 7 bases identical to TRBD1. Per the germline V gene, CDR1 is MDHEN and CDR2 is SYDVKM. This CDR3 comprises 14 residues. The J segment lost 2 bases and the V segment lost 7 bases, leaving 7 bases of the junction unmatched. The DNA for the CDR3 is TGTGCCAGCAATCGGGACAGCGAAAACTATGGCTACACCTTC. Its translation: CASNRDSENYGYTF.

V usage is TRBV19 and J usage is TRBJ1-4, with 8 bases aligning to TRBD1. V trimming: 4 bases; J trimming: 7 bases; junction bases outside the gene matches: 5. CDR3 size: 14 residues. CDR1 is LNHDA, CDR2 SQIVND, per germline (reference sequence). The CDR3 protein is CASSNDRGGEKLFF. The DNA of the CDR3 is TGTGCCAGTAGTAATGACAGGGGTGGTGAAAAACTGTTTTTT.

Only a few counts were recorded for this clone. The chain combines TRBV10-3 with TRBJ2-3; TRBD1 might be the D (7 bases). V shed 2 bases and J shed 5 bases, with 17 bases lying between them. Germline V gene data show CDR1 as ENHRY and CDR2 as SYGVKD. This CDR3 comprises 16 residues. The CDR3 sequence: CAISEGGTARGDTQYF. Here the CDR3 DNA reads TGTGCCATCAGTGAGGGCGGGACAGCAAGGGGAGATACGCAGTATTTT.

This clone was recorded once. The gene calls are TRBV3-1 (or the pseudogene TRBV3-2) and TRBJ2-7; 8 bases map to TRBD1. The CDR3 is made up of 15 amino acids. V shed 1 base, J shed 3 bases, and the junction held 5 bases outside the gene matches. Germline V gives CDR1 LGHDT, CDR2 YNNKEL (reference sequence). CDR3 loop: CASSQGGQGGYEQYF. CDR3 coding DNA: TGTGCCAGCAGCCAAGGAGGACAGGGAGGCTACGAGCAGTACTTC.

This chain uses TRBV5-5 with TRBJ2-3, with D unresolved. The germline CDR1 and CDR2 sequences are SGHKS and YYEKEE (reference sequence). The CDR3 is made up of 11 amino acids. The ends were cut back, 7 bases at V and 1 base at J, with 4 bases in the middle. CDR3 amino acids: CASRGTDTQYF. CDR3 nucleotides: TGTGCCAGCCGGGGCACAGATACGCAGTATTTT.

The rearrangement joins TRBV29-1 to TRBJ2-1, with TRBD2 identical over 7 bases. This CDR3 spans 14 amino acids. Germline V CDR1 and CDR2: SQVTM, ANQGSEA. Losses at the gene ends were 4 bases for V and 0 bases for J; bases not matched to a gene: 3. CDR3 DNA sequence: TGCAGCGTTGTGCGCGGGAGCTCCTACAATGAGCAGTTCTTC. This sequence encodes CSVVRGSSYNEQFF.

The chain combines TRBV20-1 with TRBJ1-2; 7 bases map to TRBD1. V was clipped by 3 bases and J by 0 bases; unmatched bases: 4. The CDR3 length is 14 residues. CDR1 and CDR2 from the germline V gene are DFQATT and SNEGSKA (reference sequence). CDR3 in DNA: TGCAGTGCTAGTCAGGGGGTATCTAACTATGGCTACACCTTC. This encodes CSASQGVSNYGYTF.